This T cell receptor beta chain was recorded in a study of radiation and T cells in renal cell carcinoma. The CDR3 runs to 15 residues. Germline CDR1 is MNHNS and CDR2 is SASEGT. V gave up 2 bases and J gave up 7 bases; unmatched junction bases: 8. Regarding time point: baseline pretreatment blood. Treatment in this sample: 15 Gy SBRT to primary tumor, nephrectomy 4 weeks later. The table came from immunoSEQ multiplex PCR; TCRdb's copy has only in-frame clones and leaves some out. The profile shows 70,000 to 100,000 clones, 70% to 85% of them singletons. Sample: blood, taken from a patient whose treatment included radiotherapy and nephrectomy. The J gene is TRBJ1-1, the V gene TRBV6-1; 9 bases line up with TRBD1. The origin of this receptor is a man between 60 and 75 years old with renal cell carcinoma. CDR3 bases: TGTGCCAGCAGTGAATTTTTTATGGGACAGGGTGAAGCTTTCTTT. Protein sequence: CASSEFFMGQGEAFF.